The text below deals with one TCR beta chain. As yet, its antigen is unknown. These data belong to a study of T cell responses to AZD1222 COVID-19 vaccine. Clones were read by immunoSEQ multiplex PCR, and TCRdb kept only the in-frame ones, dropping some. The sample holds about 120,000 clones, approximately 86% seen once. Findings of the study overall: White British ancestry dominated among donors, who included more females, and clonal diversity was possibly underestimated. Per reports, nearly half of all spike-specific TCRs target regions that are unmutated in variants.

Here the sequenced sample was peripheral blood, taken 28 days after the second AZD1222 dose. The receptor comes from an adult who received the AZD1222 COVID-19 vaccine.

CDR3 protein: CAWSVGVTNTGELFF. The CDR3 nucleotides read TGTGCCTGGAGTGTAGGAGTGACGAACACCGGGGAGCTGTTTTTT. The chain has TRBV30 and TRBJ2-2; D unclear. The CDR3 is 15 amino acids. CDR1 and CDR2 (germline): GTSNPN, SVGIG (reference sequence). Trimming took 0 bases from V and 0 from J, leaving 8 bases between them.